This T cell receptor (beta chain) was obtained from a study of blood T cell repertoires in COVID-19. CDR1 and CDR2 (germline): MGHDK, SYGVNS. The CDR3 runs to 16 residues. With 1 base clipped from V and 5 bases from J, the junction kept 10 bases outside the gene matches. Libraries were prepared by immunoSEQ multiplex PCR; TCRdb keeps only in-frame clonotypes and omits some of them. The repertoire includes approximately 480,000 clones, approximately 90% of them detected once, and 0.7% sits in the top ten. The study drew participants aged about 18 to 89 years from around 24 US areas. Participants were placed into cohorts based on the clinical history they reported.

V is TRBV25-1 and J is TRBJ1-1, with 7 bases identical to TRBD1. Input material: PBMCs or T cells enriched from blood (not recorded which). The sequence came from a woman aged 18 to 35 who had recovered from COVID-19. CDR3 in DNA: TGTGCCAGCAGTGAATTAAGGGCGGCAGGGGGAACTGAAGCTTTCTTT. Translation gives CASSELRAAGGTEAFF.